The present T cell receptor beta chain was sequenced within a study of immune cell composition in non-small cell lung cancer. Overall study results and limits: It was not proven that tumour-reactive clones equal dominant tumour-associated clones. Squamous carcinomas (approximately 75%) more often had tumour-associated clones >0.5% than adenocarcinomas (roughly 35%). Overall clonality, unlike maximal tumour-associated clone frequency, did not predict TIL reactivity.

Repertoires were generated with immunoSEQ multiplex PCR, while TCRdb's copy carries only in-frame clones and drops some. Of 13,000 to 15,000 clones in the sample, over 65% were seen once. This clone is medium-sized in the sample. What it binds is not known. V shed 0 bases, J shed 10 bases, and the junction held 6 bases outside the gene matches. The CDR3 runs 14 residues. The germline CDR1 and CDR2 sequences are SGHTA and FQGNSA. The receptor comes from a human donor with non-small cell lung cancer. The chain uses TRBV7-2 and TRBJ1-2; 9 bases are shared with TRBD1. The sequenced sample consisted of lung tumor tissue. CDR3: CASSLARQGGYYTF. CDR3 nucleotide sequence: TGTGCCAGCAGCTTAGCTCGACAGGGGGGTTACTACACCTTC.